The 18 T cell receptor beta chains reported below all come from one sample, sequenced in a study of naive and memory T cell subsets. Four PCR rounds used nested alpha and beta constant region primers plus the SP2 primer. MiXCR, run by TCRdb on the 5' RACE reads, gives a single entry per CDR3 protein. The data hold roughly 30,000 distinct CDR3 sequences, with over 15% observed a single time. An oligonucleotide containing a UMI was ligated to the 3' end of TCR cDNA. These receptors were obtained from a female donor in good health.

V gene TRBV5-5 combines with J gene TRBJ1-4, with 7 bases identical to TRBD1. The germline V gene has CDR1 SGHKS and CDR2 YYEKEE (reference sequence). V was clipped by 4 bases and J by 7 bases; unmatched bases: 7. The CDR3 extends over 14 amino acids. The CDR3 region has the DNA TGTGCCAGCAGCCCCTGGACAGGTGGTGAAAAACTGTTTTTT. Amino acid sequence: CASSPWTGGEKLFF.

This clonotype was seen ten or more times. CDR3 residues: CASSLDGAYGYTF. The CDR3 DNA sequence: TGTGCCAGCAGCTTGGACGGAGCCTATGGCTACACCTTC. J is TRBJ1-2 and V is TRBV5-6; D gene ambiguous. The CDR3 has 13 amino acids. CDR1 is SGHDT and CDR2 is YYEEEE in the germline V gene. The germline V and J ends were trimmed by 0 bases and 4 bases, with 7 bases remaining between them.

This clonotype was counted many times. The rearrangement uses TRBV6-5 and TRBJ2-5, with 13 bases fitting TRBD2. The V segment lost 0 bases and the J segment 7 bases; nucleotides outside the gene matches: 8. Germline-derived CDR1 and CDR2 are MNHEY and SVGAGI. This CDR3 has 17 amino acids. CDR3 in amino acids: CASSYSTGLAGAGTQYF. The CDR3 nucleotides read TGTGCCAGCAGTTACTCGACCGGACTAGCGGGGGCCGGGACCCAGTACTTC.

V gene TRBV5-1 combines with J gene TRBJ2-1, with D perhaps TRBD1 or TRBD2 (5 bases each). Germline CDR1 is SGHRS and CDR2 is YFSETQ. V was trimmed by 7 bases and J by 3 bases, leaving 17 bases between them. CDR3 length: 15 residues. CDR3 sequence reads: CASGSGASNYNEQFF. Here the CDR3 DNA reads TGCGCCAGCGGGTCCGGGGCCTCCAACTACAATGAGCAGTTCTTC.

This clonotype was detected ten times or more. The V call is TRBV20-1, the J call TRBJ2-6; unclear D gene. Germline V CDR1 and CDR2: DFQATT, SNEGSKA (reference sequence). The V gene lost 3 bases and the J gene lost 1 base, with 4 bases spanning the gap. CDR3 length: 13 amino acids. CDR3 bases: TGCAGTGCTAGGGGGTCTGGGGCCAACGTCCTGACTTTC. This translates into CSARGSGANVLTF.

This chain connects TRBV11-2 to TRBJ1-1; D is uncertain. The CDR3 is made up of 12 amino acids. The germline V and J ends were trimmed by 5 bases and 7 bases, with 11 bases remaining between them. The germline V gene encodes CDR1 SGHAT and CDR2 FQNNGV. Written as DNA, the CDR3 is TGTGCCAGCAGCCACAGCTTGATTGAAGCTTTCTTT. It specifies CASSHSLIEAFF.

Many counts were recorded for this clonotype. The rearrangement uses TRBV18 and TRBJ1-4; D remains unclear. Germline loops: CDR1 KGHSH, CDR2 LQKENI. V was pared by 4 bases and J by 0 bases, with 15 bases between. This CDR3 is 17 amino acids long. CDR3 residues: CASSRVHGLATNEKLFF. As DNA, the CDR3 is TGTGCCAGCTCACGAGTGCACGGTCTTGCAACTAATGAAAAACTGTTTTTT.

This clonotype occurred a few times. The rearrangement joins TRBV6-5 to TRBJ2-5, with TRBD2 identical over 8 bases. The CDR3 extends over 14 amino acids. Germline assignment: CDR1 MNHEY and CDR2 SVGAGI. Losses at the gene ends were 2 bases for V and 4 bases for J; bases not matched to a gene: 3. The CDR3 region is CASSYPGGGETQYF. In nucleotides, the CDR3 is TGTGCCAGCAGTTACCCCGGGGGGGGAGAGACCCAGTACTTC.

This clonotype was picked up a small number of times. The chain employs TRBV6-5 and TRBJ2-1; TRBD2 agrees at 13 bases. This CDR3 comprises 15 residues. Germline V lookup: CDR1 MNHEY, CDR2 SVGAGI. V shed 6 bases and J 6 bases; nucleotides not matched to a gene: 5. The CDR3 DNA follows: TGTGCCAGCAGCGGACTAGCGGGGGTCCCCAATGAGCAGTTCTTC. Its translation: CASSGLAGVPNEQFF.

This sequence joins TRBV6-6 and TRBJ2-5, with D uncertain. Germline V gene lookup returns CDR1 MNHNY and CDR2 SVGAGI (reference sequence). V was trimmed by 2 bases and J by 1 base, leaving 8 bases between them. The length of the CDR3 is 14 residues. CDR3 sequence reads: CASSYAGSQETQYF. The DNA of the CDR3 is TGTGCCAGCAGTTACGCAGGAAGCCAAGAGACCCAGTACTTC.

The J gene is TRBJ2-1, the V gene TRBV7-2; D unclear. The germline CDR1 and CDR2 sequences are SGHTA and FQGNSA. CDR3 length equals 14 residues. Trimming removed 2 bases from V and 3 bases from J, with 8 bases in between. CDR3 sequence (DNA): TGTGCCAGCAGCTTAAGTCGCGGCTACAATGAGCAGTTCTTC. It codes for CASSLSRGYNEQFF.

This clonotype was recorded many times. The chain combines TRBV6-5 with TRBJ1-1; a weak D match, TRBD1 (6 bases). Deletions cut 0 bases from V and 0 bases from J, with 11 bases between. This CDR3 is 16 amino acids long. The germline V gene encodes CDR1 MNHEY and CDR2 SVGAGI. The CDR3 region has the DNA TGTGCCAGCAGTTACTCGAAGGGGGGGGTGAACACTGAAGCTTTCTTT. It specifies CASSYSKGGVNTEAFF.

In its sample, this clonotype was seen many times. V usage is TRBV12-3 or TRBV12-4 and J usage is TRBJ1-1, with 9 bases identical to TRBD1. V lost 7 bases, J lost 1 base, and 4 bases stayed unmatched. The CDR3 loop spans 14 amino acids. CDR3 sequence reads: CASKQGAGNTEAFF. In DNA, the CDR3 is TGTGCCAGCAAACAGGGGGCGGGGAACACTGAAGCTTTCTTT.

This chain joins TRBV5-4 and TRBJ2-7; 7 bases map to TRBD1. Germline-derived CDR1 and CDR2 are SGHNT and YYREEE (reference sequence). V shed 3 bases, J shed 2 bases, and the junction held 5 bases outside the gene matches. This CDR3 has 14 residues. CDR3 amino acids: CASSSSQGAYEQYF. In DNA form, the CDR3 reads TGTGCCAGCAGCTCATCCCAGGGGGCCTACGAGCAGTACTTC.

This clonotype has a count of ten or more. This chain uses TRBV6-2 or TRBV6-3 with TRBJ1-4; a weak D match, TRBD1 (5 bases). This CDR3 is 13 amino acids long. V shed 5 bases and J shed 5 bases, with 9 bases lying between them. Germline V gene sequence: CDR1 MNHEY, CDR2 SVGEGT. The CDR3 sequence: CASSLGRNEKLFF. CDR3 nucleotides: TGTGCCAGCAGTCTGGGGCGAAATGAAAAACTGTTTTTT.

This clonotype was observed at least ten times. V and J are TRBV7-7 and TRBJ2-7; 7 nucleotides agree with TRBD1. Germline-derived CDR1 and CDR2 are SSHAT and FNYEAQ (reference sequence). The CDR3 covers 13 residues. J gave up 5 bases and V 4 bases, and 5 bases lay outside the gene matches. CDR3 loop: CASSSGTGDEQYF. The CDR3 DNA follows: TGTGCCAGCAGCTCAGGTACAGGGGACGAGCAGTACTTC.

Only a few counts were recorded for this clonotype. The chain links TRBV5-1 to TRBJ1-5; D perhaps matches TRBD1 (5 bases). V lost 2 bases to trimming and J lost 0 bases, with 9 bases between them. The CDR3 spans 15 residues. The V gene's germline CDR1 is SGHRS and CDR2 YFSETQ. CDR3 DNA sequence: TGCGCCAGCAGCTTAGGGACCGATAGCAATCAGCCCCAGCATTTT. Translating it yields CASSLGTDSNQPQHF.

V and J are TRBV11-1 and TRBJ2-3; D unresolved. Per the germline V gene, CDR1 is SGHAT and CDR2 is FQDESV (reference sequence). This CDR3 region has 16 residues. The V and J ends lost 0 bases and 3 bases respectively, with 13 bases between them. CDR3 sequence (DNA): TGTGCCAGCAGCTTAGCGGCAGTCGTGGGGACAGATACGCAGTATTTT. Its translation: CASSLAAVVGTDTQYF.